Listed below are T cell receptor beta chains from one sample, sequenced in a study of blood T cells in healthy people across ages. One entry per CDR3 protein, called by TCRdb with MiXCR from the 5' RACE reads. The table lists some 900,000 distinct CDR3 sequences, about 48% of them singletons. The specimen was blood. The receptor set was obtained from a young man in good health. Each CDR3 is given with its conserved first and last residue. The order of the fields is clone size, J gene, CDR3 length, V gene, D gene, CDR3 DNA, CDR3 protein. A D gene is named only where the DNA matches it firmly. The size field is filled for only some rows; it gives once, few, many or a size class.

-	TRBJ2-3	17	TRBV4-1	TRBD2	TGCGCCAGCAGCCAAGAGATGGGGACTACCAGCACAGATACGCAGTATTTT	CASSQEMGTTSTDTQYF
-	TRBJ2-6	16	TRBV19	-	TGTGCCAGTAGTATCCTGAGGGAGAGACGGGCCAACGTCCTGACTTTC	CASSILRERRANVLTF
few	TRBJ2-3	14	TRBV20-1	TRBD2	TGCAGTGCTAGAGGTGTAGCGGGGACGCGTACGCAGTATTTT	CSARGVAGTRTQYF
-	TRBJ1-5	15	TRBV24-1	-	TGTGCCACCAGTGATAGGTCGGATAGCAATCAGCCCCAGCATTTT	CATSDRSDSNQPQHF
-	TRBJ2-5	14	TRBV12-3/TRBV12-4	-	TGTGCCAGCAGTTTCGGCGGAGGGAGGGAGACCCAGTACTTC	CASSFGGGRETQYF
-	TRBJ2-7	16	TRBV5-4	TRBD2	TGTGCCAGCACACTGGGGGGGGGTCCATCCTACAATGAGCAGTACTTC	CASTLGGGPSYNEQYF
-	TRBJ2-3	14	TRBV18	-	TGTGCCAGCTCACTACTACAGCGCACAGATACGCAGTATTTT	CASSLLQRTDTQYF
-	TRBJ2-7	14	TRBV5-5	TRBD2	TGTGCCAGCAGCAGAGCCGGGACTACCTACGAGCAGTACTTC	CASSRAGTTYEQYF
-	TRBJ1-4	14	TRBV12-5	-	TGTGCTAGTGGCCATATTACCGTTAGCGTAAAACTGTTTTTT	CASGHITVSVKLFF
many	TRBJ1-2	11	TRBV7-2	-	TGTGCCAGCAGCTTAGCCGGAGGCTACACCTTC	CASSLAGGYTF
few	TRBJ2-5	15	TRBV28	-	TGTGCCAGCGGGACCGGGACGTTAGTGATGGGGACCCAGTACTTC	CASGTGTLVMGTQYF
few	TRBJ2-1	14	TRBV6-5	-	TGTGCCAGCAGTTACGGGGCAGGCAGGAATGAGCAGTTCTTC	CASSYGAGRNEQFF
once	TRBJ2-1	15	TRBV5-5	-	TGTGCCAGCAGCCCCTGGATCGGACAGCACAATGAGCAGTTCTTC	CASSPWIGQHNEQFF
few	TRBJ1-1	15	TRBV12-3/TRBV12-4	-	TGTGCCAGCAGTTATACCCCGGGGCTGAACACTGAAGCTTTCTTT	CASSYTPGLNTEAFF
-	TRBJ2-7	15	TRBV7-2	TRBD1	TGTGCCAGCAGCTCACTGACAGGGAAGCCCTACGAGCAGTACTTC	CASSSLTGKPYEQYF
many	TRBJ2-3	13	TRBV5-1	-	TGCGCCAGCAGCGTCCCTAGCACAGATACGCAGTATTTT	CASSVPSTDTQYF
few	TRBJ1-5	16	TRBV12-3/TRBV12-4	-	TGTGCCAGCAGCCAGCGGGAGGGAATAGGCAATCAGCCCCAGCATTTT	CASSQREGIGNQPQHF
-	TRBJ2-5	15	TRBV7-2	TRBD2	TGTGCCAGCAGCTTAGGCCCTAGCGGGGGGGGGACCCAGTACTTC	CASSLGPSGGGTQYF
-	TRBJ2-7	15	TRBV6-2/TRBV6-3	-	TGTGCCAGCAGTTACTTCAGGGAGCGCACCTACGAGCAGTACTTC	CASSYFRERTYEQYF
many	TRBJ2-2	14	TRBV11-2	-	TGTGCCAGCAGCTTAAGACCTAACACCGGGGAGCTGTTTTTT	CASSLRPNTGELFF
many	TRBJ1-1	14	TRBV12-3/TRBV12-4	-	TGTGCCAGCACCAATATCGGGGGGGGGACTGAAGCTTTCTTT	CASTNIGGGTEAFF
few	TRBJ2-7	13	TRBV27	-	TGTGCCAGCAGCTTGGGGTCAAAAGGGGGGCAGTACTTC	CASSLGSKGGQYF
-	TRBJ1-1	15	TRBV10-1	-	TGCGCCAGCAGTCCTCGACAGGCCTTGAACACTGAAGCTTTCTTT	CASSPRQALNTEAFF
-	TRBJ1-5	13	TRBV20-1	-	TGCAGTGCTAGAGGCAGGGTACGTCAGCCCCAGCATTTT	CSARGRVRQPQHF
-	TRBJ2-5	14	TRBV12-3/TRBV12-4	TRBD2	TGTGCCAGCACCGCTAGCGGCGGGGGAAAGACCCAGTACTTC	CASTASGGGKTQYF
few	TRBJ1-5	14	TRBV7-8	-	TGTGCCAGCAGCTTAGAGCGGGGGGATCAGCCCCAGCATTTT	CASSLERGDQPQHF
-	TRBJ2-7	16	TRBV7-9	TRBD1	TGTGCCAGCAGCTTGAGAGGGGGACAGGGATCCTACGAGCAGTACTTC	CASSLRGGQGSYEQYF
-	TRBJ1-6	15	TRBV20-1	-	TGCAGTGCTAGAGAACAGAGCTCCTATAATTCACCCCTCCACTTT	CSAREQSSYNSPLHF
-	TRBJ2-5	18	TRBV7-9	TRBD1	TGTGCCAGCAGCTTAGCGGGAAGTAGGGGGCGCTTTGGAGAGACCCAGTACTTC	CASSLAGSRGRFGETQYF
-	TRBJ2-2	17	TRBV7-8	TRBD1	TGTGCCAGCAGCTCGACACCGGGACAGGGTAGCACCGGGGAGCTGTTTTTT	CASSSTPGQGSTGELFF
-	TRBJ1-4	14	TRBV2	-	TGTGCCAGCAGTGAGACAGGTGTAAATGAAAAACTGTTTTTT	CASSETGVNEKLFF
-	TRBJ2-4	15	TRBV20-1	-	TGCAGTGCTAGAGGGGGAGGCAGCGGCAAAAACATTCAGTACTTC	CSARGGGSGKNIQYF
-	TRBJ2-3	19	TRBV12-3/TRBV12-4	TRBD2	TGTGCCAGTTCGCTGCCGGGACTAGCGGGGGGAGGGGGCACAGATACGCAGTATTTT	CASSLPGLAGGGGTDTQYF
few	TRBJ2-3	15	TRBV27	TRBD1	TGTGCCAGCAGTACTAGGACAGGGGGGGCAGATACGCAGTATTTT	CASSTRTGGADTQYF
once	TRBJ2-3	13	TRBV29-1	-	TGCAGCGTTGACGGCGGGGCCACAGATACGCAGTATTTT	CSVDGGATDTQYF
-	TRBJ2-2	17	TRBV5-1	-	TGCGCCAGCAGCCCGGCCAGGGATAACGCGAACACCGGGGAGCTGTTTTTT	CASSPARDNANTGELFF
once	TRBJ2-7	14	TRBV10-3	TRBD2	TGTGCCATCAGTGTTGAGACTAGCGGCTACGAGCAGTACTTC	CAISVETSGYEQYF
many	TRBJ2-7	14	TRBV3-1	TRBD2	TGTGCCAGCAGGGCAAGCGGGGGGAGCGACGAGCAGTACTTC	CASRASGGSDEQYF
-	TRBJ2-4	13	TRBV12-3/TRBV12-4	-	TGTGCCAGCTCGGGATACGCCAAAAACATTCAGTACTTC	CASSGYAKNIQYF
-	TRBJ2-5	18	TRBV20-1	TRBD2	TGCAGTGCAAGGGAAAAAAAAAGACTAGCGGGGGGGCAAGAGACCCAGTACTTC	CSAREKKRLAGGQETQYF
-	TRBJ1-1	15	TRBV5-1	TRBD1	TGCGCCAGCAGCACCGACAGGGCGTCTGGGACTGAAGCTTTCTTT	CASSTDRASGTEAFF
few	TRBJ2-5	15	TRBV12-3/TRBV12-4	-	TGTGCCAGCAGTCCCCGCAGGGCCATCCAAGAGACCCAGTACTTC	CASSPRRAIQETQYF
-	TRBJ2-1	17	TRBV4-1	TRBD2	TGCGCCAGCAGCCAACTAGCGGGAGGGGGATCCTACAATGAGCAGTTCTTC	CASSQLAGGGSYNEQFF
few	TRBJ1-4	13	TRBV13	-	TGTGCCAGCAGCCAGCAGGACCGAGAAAAACTGTTTTTT	CASSQQDREKLFF
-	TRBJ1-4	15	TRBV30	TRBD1	TGTGCCTGGAGCGGTAAGGGACAGGGAAATGAAAAACTGTTTTTT	CAWSGKGQGNEKLFF
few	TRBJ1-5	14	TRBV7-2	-	TGTGCCAGCAGCCCTGTGGGGGAACATCAGCCCCAGCATTTT	CASSPVGEHQPQHF
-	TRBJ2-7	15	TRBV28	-	TGTGCCAGCAGTTTACTCGCACGGCTCTCCTACGAGCAGTACTTC	CASSLLARLSYEQYF
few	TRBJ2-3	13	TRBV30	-	TGTGCCTGGAGTGTAAAGGGTTTAGATACGCAGTATTTT	CAWSVKGLDTQYF
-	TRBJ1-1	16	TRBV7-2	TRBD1	TGTGCCAGCAGCTTAAGGGAGGACAGGGGGCCCACTGAAGCTTTCTTT	CASSLREDRGPTEAFF